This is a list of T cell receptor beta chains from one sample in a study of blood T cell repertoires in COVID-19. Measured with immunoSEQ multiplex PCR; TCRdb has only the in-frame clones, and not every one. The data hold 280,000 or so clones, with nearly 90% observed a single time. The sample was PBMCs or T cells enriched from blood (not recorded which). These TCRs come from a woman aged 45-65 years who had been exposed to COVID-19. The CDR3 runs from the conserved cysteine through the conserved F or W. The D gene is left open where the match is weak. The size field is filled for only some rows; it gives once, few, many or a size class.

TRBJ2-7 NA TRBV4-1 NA CASSQGEGATRPYEQYF TGCGCCAGCAGCCAAGGCGAGGGGGCGACTAGACCCTACGAGCAGTACTTC
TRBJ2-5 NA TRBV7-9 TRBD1 CASSPRDRGNRNQETQYF TGTGCCAGCAGCCCTCGGGACAGGGGTAACCGAAACCAAGAGACCCAGTACTTC
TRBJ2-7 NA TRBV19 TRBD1 CASSIGTGEFSYEQYF TGTGCCAGTAGTATAGGGACAGGGGAGTTCTCCTACGAGCAGTACTTC
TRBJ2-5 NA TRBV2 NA CASSEASTRETQYF TGTGCCAGCAGTGAAGCGTCGACTAGGGAGACCCAGTACTTC
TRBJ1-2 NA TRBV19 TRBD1 CASSIPLAGTAYEKYGYTF TGTGCCAGTAGTATACCTCTGGCCGGGACAGCATACGAGAAATATGGCTACACCTTC
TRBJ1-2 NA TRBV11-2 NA CASSPPGGYGYTF TGTGCCAGCAGCCCCCCCGGGGGCTATGGCTACACCTTC
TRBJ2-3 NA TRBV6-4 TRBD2 CASSKTWTSGGADTQYF TGTGCCAGCAGTAAAACTTGGACTAGCGGGGGGGCAGATACGCAGTATTTT
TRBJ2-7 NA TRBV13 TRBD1 CASRDRGSYEQYF TGTGCCAGCCGGGACAGGGGATCCTACGAGCAGTACTTC
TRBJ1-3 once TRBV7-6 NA CASSPTGRGAGNTIYF TGTGCCAGCAGCCCCACCGGCCGGGGTGCTGGAAACACCATATATTTT
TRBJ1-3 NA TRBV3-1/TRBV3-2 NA CASSQIENTIYF TGTGCCAGCAGCCAGATCGAGAACACCATATATTTT
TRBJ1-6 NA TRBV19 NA CASSISYGQNSPLHF TGTGCCAGTAGTATTAGCTACGGACAGAATTCACCCCTCCACTTT